This T cell receptor (beta chain) is drawn from a study of OX40 agonist ivuxolimab in advanced cancers. Background on the study: The mean age was around 56 years, ranging from about 20 to 79, with around four fifths of participants male.

Method: immunoSEQ multiplex PCR; TCRdb's copy keeps in-frame clones and lacks some. The table has roughly 77,000 clones, about nine tenths seen once. Whole-study findings and limits: The mean number of expanded clones was higher in CD8+ T cells than in CD4+. Some nonresponders likewise displayed low normalized T-cell clonal expansion.

A remark on this clone: The target antigen is unknown.

The CDR3 loop spans 11 amino acids. V dropped 1 base and J dropped 5 bases, with 1 base sitting between them. The V gene's germline CDR1 is KGHSH and CDR2 LQKENI. This TCR was recovered from an adult with an advanced solid tumor such as melanoma, head and neck, liver or kidney cancer. The chain combines TRBV18 with TRBJ2-3; no firm D call. Specimen: CD4+ or CD8+ T cells sorted from blood, collected in a trial of the OX40 agonist ivuxolimab. CDR3 nucleotide sequence: TGTGCCAGCTCACCACTAGATACGCAGTATTTT. Translated: CASSPLDTQYF.